What follows are 32 T cell receptor beta chains derived from one specimen sequenced in a study of T cells in Graves' hyperthyroidism and ophthalmopathy. Amplified regions were TCR beta CDR3 sequences from RNA transcripts. TCR CDR3 regions were first amplified by RT-PCR with HTBI primers. From the multiplex PCR reads, TCRdb called clonotypes with MiXCR, one entry per CDR3 protein. The sample has approximately 600,000 distinct CDR3 sequences; under 25% are singletons. Sequenced input: blood. Source of these receptors: a man younger than 45 with Graves' ophthalmopathy.

This clonotype occurred many times. This sequence joins TRBV12-3 or TRBV12-4 and TRBJ2-5, with 7 bases aligning to TRBD1. Trimming removed 3 bases from V and 5 bases from J; junction bases left unmatched: 6. The CDR3 contains 14 residues. The CDR3 nucleotides are TGTGCCAGCAGTTTGGGGCAGGGGGATGAGACCCAGTACTTC. Translating it yields CASSLGQGDETQYF.

This clonotype turned up a few times. This rearrangement joins TRBV20-1 to TRBJ2-3; 12 bases are a match to TRBD2. Germline V CDR1 and CDR2: DFQATT, SNEGSKA (reference sequence). The trim removed 5 bases at V and 7 bases at J, leaving 13 bases unmatched. CDR3 length equals 16 residues. Here the CDR3 reads CSARRRLAGVTNTQYF. CDR3 bases: TGCAGTGCTCGTCGCAGACTAGCGGGAGTTACTAATACGCAGTATTTT.

This chain connects TRBV6-1 to TRBJ2-1; 8 nucleotides match TRBD1. Germline V gene sequence: CDR1 MNHNS, CDR2 SASEGT. V was pared by 5 bases and J by 6 bases, with 12 bases of the junction left unmatched. This CDR3 is 16 amino acids long. Here the CDR3 DNA reads TGTGCCAGCAGTAGAGGTATGGACAGGGCGCGCAATGAGCAGTTCTTC. It yields the protein CASSRGMDRARNEQFF.

This clonotype was found a few times. The chain combines TRBV7-9 with TRBJ2-7, with D hard to call. Deletions cut 5 bases from V and 0 bases from J, with 17 bases between. CDR1 is SEHNR and CDR2 is FQNEAQ in the germline V gene (reference sequence). The CDR3 runs 16 residues. The CDR3 loop reads CASSPRVGLPSYEQYF. The CDR3 region has the DNA TGTGCCAGCAGCCCCCGTGTAGGTCTGCCCTCCTACGAGCAGTACTTC.

The chain links TRBV27 to TRBJ2-7; 8 bases line up with TRBD2. This CDR3 is built from 15 residues. The J segment lost 3 bases and the V segment lost 6 bases, leaving 10 bases of the junction unmatched. In germline, CDR1 is MNHEY, CDR2 SMNVEV (reference sequence). The CDR3 is CASSAGGPLFYEQYF. In DNA form, the CDR3 reads TGTGCCAGCAGCGCGGGAGGACCTTTATTCTACGAGCAGTACTTC.

This clonotype has at least ten counts. V and J are TRBV3-1 and TRBJ2-7; no reliable D call. Germline V gives CDR1 LGHDT, CDR2 YNNKEL (reference sequence). V was cut by 1 base and J by 4 bases, with 5 bases left in between. The CDR3 spans 12 residues. The CDR3 coding sequence is TGTGCCAGCAGCCAAGGCAGATACGAGCAGTACTTC. Translated, it gives CASSQGRYEQYF.

The chain uses TRBV6-2 or TRBV6-3 and TRBJ2-2; the D call may be TRBD1 or TRBD2 (8 bases each). The germline V gene encodes CDR1 MNHEY and CDR2 SVGEGT. V was clipped by 11 bases and J by 4 bases, with 20 bases between them. The CDR3 loop spans 15 amino acids. The CDR3 spells CAVQGEAGVTGELFF. The CDR3 DNA reads as TGTGCCGTACAGGGGGAAGCGGGGGTCACCGGGGAGCTGTTTTTT.

This clonotype turned up a few times. The V call is TRBV20-1, the J call TRBJ2-3, with D perhaps TRBD1 or TRBD2 (6 bases each). CDR3 length: 14 residues. CDR1 DFQATT and CDR2 SNEGSKA come from the germline V gene (reference sequence). With 3 bases removed from V and 5 bases from J, the gap between germline ends came to 15 bases. The chain's CDR3 is CSASIGGPGDTQYF. DNA of the CDR3: TGCAGTGCTAGCATCGGGGGCCCCGGAGATACGCAGTATTTT.

This clonotype was picked up a small number of times. The rearrangement joins TRBV15 to TRBJ2-1; 10 bases line up with TRBD1. The trim removed 2 bases at V and 7 bases at J, leaving 11 bases unmatched. The CDR3 has 17 residues. Germline-derived CDR1 and CDR2 are LNHNV and YYDKDF (reference sequence). CDR3 bases: TGTGCCACCAGCAGAAAAAGACAGGGGGCGTCGATAAATGAGCAGTTCTTC. Translation gives CATSRKRQGASINEQFF.

This clonotype came up a few times. The J gene is TRBJ2-3, the V gene TRBV28, with 7 bases that match TRBD2. After removal of 3 bases from V and 4 bases from J, the junction contained 7 bases not matched to a gene. This CDR3 comprises 15 residues. CDR1 is MDHEN and CDR2 is SYDVKM in the germline V gene. In DNA, the CDR3 is TGTGCCAGCAGTTTCGGCGGGAGATCATCAGATACGCAGTATTTT. Its translation: CASSFGGRSSDTQYF.

This chain links TRBV6-2 or TRBV6-3 with TRBJ2-1; maybe TRBD2 (6 bases). Germline V gene data show CDR1 as MNHEY and CDR2 as SVGEGT. V was clipped by 7 bases and J by 6 bases, with 19 bases between them. This CDR3 contains 15 residues. The CDR3 bases are TGTGCCAGCACCCTCTGGGGGGATATCAGCAATGAGCAGTTCTTC. The encoded protein is CASTLWGDISNEQFF.

This clonotype was recorded many times. The rearrangement joins TRBV27 to TRBJ2-7; 11 bases match TRBD2. V trimming: 3 bases; J trimming: 6 bases; junction bases outside the gene matches: 10. This CDR3 is 16 amino acids long. The germline gives CDR1 MNHEY, CDR2 SMNVEV (reference sequence). The CDR3 DNA reads TGTGCCAGCAGTTTCGCTAGCGGGAGGCGCCCTGGCGAGCAGTACTTC. This gives the protein CASSFASGRRPGEQYF.

This clonotype was observed many times. The chain's CDR3 is CASILHLGTGNQPQHF. In DNA form, the CDR3 reads TGTGCCAGCATACTTCATTTGGGTACTGGCAATCAGCCCCAGCATTTT. The V call is TRBV6-1, the J call TRBJ1-5, with no clear D. This CDR3 is built from 16 residues. CDR1 is MNHNS, CDR2 SASEGT, per germline. The V end lost 7 bases, the J end lost 2 bases, and 18 bases lay between the germline ends.

This rearrangement joins TRBV4-1 to TRBJ2-3; D gene uncertain. Germline V CDR1 and CDR2: MGHRA, YSYEKL. This CDR3 has 14 residues. Trimming took 1 base from V and 2 from J, leaving 7 bases between them. CDR3 nucleotide sequence: TGCGCCAGCAGCCAAGCCGGATACACAGATACGCAGTATTTT. It yields the protein CASSQAGYTDTQYF.

This clonotype was seen a handful of times. This chain uses TRBV28 with TRBJ1-1; no firm D call. CDR3 length: 14 residues. V was cut by 6 bases and J by 2 bases, with 13 bases left in between. Looked up from germline, CDR1 is MDHEN and CDR2 is SYDVKM. The CDR3 protein is CASRPGKPNTEAFF. In nucleotides, the CDR3 is TGTGCCAGCAGACCCGGGAAGCCTAACACTGAAGCTTTCTTT.

This chain links TRBV28 with TRBJ1-1, with 8 bases lining up with TRBD1. This CDR3 has 16 residues. Trimming took 6 bases from V and 5 from J; bases not matched to a gene: 14. CDR1 is MDHEN and CDR2 is SYDVKM in the germline V gene. CDR3 sequence reads: CASRPKGQGEGTEAFF. The CDR3, as DNA: TGTGCCAGCAGACCAAAAGGACAGGGCGAAGGGACTGAAGCTTTCTTT.

This clonotype was detected many times. V and J are TRBV29-1 and TRBJ2-3; D ambiguous. V was shortened by 1 base and J by 5 bases, with 10 bases between the two germline ends. There are 13 residues in the CDR3. Germline loops: CDR1 SQVTM, CDR2 ANQGSEA. The CDR3 sequence: CSVEGTGRDTQYF. The CDR3 nucleotides read TGCAGCGTTGAAGGGACCGGCAGAGATACGCAGTATTTT.

This chain links TRBV19 with TRBJ2-2, with 7 bases matching TRBD2. Losses at the gene ends were 5 bases for V and 7 bases for J; bases not matched to a gene: 4. There are 13 residues in the CDR3. CDR1 LNHDA and CDR2 SQIVND come from the germline V gene (reference sequence). CDR3 residues: CASSLGGIGELFF. The CDR3 region has the DNA TGTGCCAGTAGTCTGGGAGGGATCGGGGAGCTGTTTTTT.

The chain uses TRBV30 and TRBJ1-1, with 7 bases lining up with TRBD1. Germline CDR1 and CDR2: GTSNPN and SVGIG (reference sequence). This CDR3 has 14 residues. The ends lost 0 bases at V and 11 bases at J; junction bases unmatched: 12. CDR3 loop: CAWSVPTGTWWAFF. The CDR3 DNA is TGTGCCTGGAGTGTACCGACAGGGACTTGGTGGGCTTTCTTT.

This clonotype was detected a few times. At one end the junction does not follow the germline gene, possibly because of a read error. The V gene is TRBV7-9, the J gene TRBJ2-4; either TRBD1 or TRBD2 may fit D (5 bases each). Per germline, CDR1 SEHNR and CDR2 FQNEAQ (reference sequence). The CDR3 is 11 residues long. The CDR3 region has the DNA TGTGCCAGCGGCTTGAGGGGCATTCAGTACTTC. Amino acids: CASGLRGIQYF.

V is TRBV19 and J is TRBJ2-1, with TRBD2 identical over 9 bases. Germline V gene data show CDR1 as LNHDA and CDR2 as SQIVND (reference sequence). This CDR3 has 15 amino acids. Losses at the gene ends were 3 bases for V and 6 bases for J; bases not matched to a gene: 6. The CDR3 spells CASSMGSGRPNEQFF. The CDR3 DNA reads as TGTGCCAGTAGTATGGGTAGCGGGAGACCCAATGAGCAGTTCTTC.

This clonotype occurred many times. The chain combines TRBV28 with TRBJ2-1; unclear D gene. From germline, CDR1 is MDHEN and CDR2 SYDVKM. The CDR3 contains 14 residues. Trimming left V 5 bases short and J 6 bases short, with 14 bases between. CDR3 residues: CASSHAHLINEQFF. CDR3 nucleotide sequence: TGTGCCAGCAGTCACGCTCACTTGATCAATGAGCAGTTCTTC.

The chain joins TRBV6-1 to TRBJ1-5; D gene ambiguous. V lost 1 base and J lost 2, with 9 bases in between. The germline V gene encodes CDR1 MNHNS and CDR2 SASEGT. The CDR3 has 15 amino acids. CDR3 nucleotides: TGTGCCAGCAGTGAAGGGAGGGTTGGCAATCAGCCCCAGCATTTT. Its translation is CASSEGRVGNQPQHF.

This clonotype has at least ten counts. The J gene is TRBJ2-3, the V gene TRBV11-2; D is unresolved. The CDR3 is 13 residues long. Germline-derived CDR1 and CDR2 are SGHAT and FQNNGV. With 0 bases removed from V and 5 bases from J, the gap between germline ends came to 6 bases. CDR3 DNA: TGTGCCAGCAGCTTAGAGGTGTTAGATACGCAGTATTTT. This codes for CASSLEVLDTQYF.

This clonotype was counted ten times or more. The chain combines TRBV5-1 with TRBJ2-3; D is uncertain. The CDR3 has 12 residues. Per the germline V gene, CDR1 is SGHRS and CDR2 is YFSETQ. The V end lost 4 bases, the J end lost 10 bases, and 13 bases lay between the germline ends. CDR3 nucleotides: TGCGCCAGCAGCCCGCCTTCGGACGCGCAGTATTTT. Protein sequence: CASSPPSDAQYF.

This clonotype was detected a few times. The chain recombines TRBV10-3 with TRBJ2-3, with TRBD1 as a possible D gene (5 bases). The length of the CDR3 is 14 residues. The germline gives CDR1 ENHRY, CDR2 SYGVKD. The V and J ends lost 5 bases and 4 bases respectively, with 13 bases between them. In nucleotides, the CDR3 is TGTGCCATCAGTCCCGTCCAGGGTGCAGATACGCAGTATTTT. It yields the protein CAISPVQGADTQYF.

This clonotype was detected ten times or more. The CDR3 nucleotides read TGTGCCAGCGTTAGCTCTGAAAAACTGTTTTTT. Protein: CASVSSEKLFF. The chain combines TRBV2 with TRBJ1-4; the D is unclear. Germline-derived CDR1 and CDR2 are SNHLY and FYNNEI. The CDR3 extends over 11 amino acids. V gave up 8 bases and J gave up 7 bases, with 8 bases separating them. The entire variable domain, with the rest obtained from reference TRBV2 and TRBJ1-4, is as follows: EPEVTQTPSHQVTQMGQEVILRCVPISNHLYFYWYRQILGQKVEFLVSFYNNEISEKSEIFDDQFSVERPDGSNFTLKIRSTKLEDSAMYFCASVSSEKLFFGSGTQLSVL.

The chain couples TRBV2 to TRBJ2-2; 7 bases are shared with TRBD2. This CDR3 has 15 residues. After removal of 7 bases from V and 0 bases from J, the junction contained 5 bases not matched to a gene. Looked up from germline, CDR1 is SNHLY and CDR2 is FYNNEI. The CDR3 DNA is TGTGCCAGCACCGGGAGCGGGACGAACACCGGGGAGCTGTTTTTT. This sequence encodes CASTGSGTNTGELFF. Full variable domain (outside the CDR3, taken from reference TRBV2 and TRBJ2-2): EPEVTQTPSHQVTQMGQEVILRCVPISNHLYFYWYRQILGQKVEFLVSFYNNEISEKSEIFDDQFSVERPDGSNFTLKIRSTKLEDSAMYFCASTGSGTNTGELFFGEGSRLTVL.

V and J are TRBV12-3 or TRBV12-4 and TRBJ1-1; D gene ambiguous. The CDR3 sequence is 14 residues long. The ends were cut back, 1 base at V and 4 bases at J, with 10 bases in the middle. The CDR3 spells CASSLEGITTEAFF. CDR3 in DNA: TGTGCCAGCAGTTTAGAGGGCATAACCACTGAAGCTTTCTTT.

The gene calls are TRBV5-1 and TRBJ2-5; tentative D call: TRBD1 (6 bases). Germline V gene data show CDR1 as SGHRS and CDR2 as YFSETQ. The CDR3 is made up of 13 amino acids. V lost 5 bases and J 2 bases, leaving 10 bases between the germline ends. The CDR3 DNA reads as TGCGCCAGCAGAGGGACACTACAAGAGACCCAGTACTTC. Its translation is CASRGTLQETQYF.

CDR3 nucleotide sequence: TGTGCCAGCAGCCCTGGACATGCTGGAAACACCATATATTTT. The encoded protein is CASSPGHAGNTIYF. V usage is TRBV7-2 and J usage is TRBJ1-3, with D tentatively TRBD1 (5 bases). Germline CDR1 SGHTA, CDR2 FQGNSA. V gave up 5 bases and J gave up 2 bases, with 10 bases separating them. This CDR3 is built from 14 residues.

This clonotype appeared many times. This chain uses TRBV20-1 with TRBJ2-7; D unresolved. The length of the CDR3 is 10 residues. CDR1 and CDR2 (germline): DFQATT, SNEGSKA (reference sequence). Trimming removed 3 bases at V and 5 bases at J, with 5 bases between. CDR3 nucleotide sequence: TGCAGTGCTAGCAACGACGAGCAGTACTTC. This translates into CSASNDEQYF.